Each of the 29 T cell receptor beta chains below was sequenced from the same sample in a study of T cell repertoires in cytomegalovirus infection. Their specific antigens are unknown. TCRdb re-called the reads with MiXCR, one entry per CDR3 protein. The sample holds tens of thousands of distinct CDR3 sequences, around 20% seen once. This material consisted of CD8+ T cells from cultured PBMCs, taken from culture after CMV antigen stimulation. These receptors all come from a human donor in good health (CMV status not recorded). Some clones in this sample may be carry-over from other donors' samples.

This clonotype was observed a handful of times. The chain recombines TRBV6-1 with TRBJ1-1, with a weak D call TRBD1 (5 bases). Trimming shortened V by 4 bases and J by 3 bases, and 36 bases separated the two germline ends. Germline assignment: CDR1 MNHNS and CDR2 SASEGT. This CDR3 has 22 amino acids. CDR3 in amino acids: CASSAPYGDYHNDQQLDTEAFF. The CDR3 DNA follows: TGTGCCAGCAGTGCCCCCTACGGGGACTACCACAACGATCAACAACTGGACACTGAAGCTTTCTTT.

This chain joins TRBV11-2 and TRBJ2-1; 7 bases fit TRBD2. Unmatched junction bases numbered 23, after V lost 1 base and J lost 8 bases. The CDR3 runs to 20 residues. Germline CDR1 SGHAT, CDR2 FQNNGV. CDR3 protein: CASSLASGELRSRVFDEQFF. The CDR3 DNA follows: TGTGCCAGCAGCTTAGCAAGCGGGGAACTCCGAAGCAGGGTCTTCGATGAGCAGTTCTTC.

This chain links TRBV7-9 with TRBJ1-1; D unclear. Germline loops: CDR1 SEHNR, CDR2 FQNEAQ (reference sequence). CDR3 size: 14 residues. V gave up 4 bases and J gave up 0 bases, with 9 bases separating them. The DNA of the CDR3 is TGTGCCAGCAGCTCAAGCTCGATGAACACTGAAGCTTTCTTT. Encoded protein: CASSSSSMNTEAFF.

This clonotype turned up a few times. The CDR3 bases are TGTGCCAGCAGTTTGCAGGGGCAGGGGGAGACCCAGTACTTC. As protein: CASSLQGQGETQYF. V gene TRBV27 combines with J gene TRBJ2-5; TRBD1 is a possible D gene (6 bases). This CDR3 contains 14 residues. Per the germline V gene, CDR1 is MNHEY and CDR2 is SMNVEV (reference sequence). V was trimmed by 3 bases and J by 5 bases, leaving 13 bases between them.

This clonotype has a handful of counts. The chain has TRBV7-2 and TRBJ2-3; TRBD2 is a possible D gene (6 bases). Deletions cut 4 bases from V and 6 bases from J, with 20 bases between. This CDR3 comprises 16 residues. CDR1 is SGHTA, CDR2 FQGNSA, per germline. The CDR3 DNA reads TGTGCCAGCAGCTCCACTGTAGCGGAGTCGTACGATACGCAGTATTTT. Residues: CASSSTVAESYDTQYF.

The V gene is TRBV12-3 or TRBV12-4, the J gene TRBJ2-7; tentatively, D is TRBD2 (5 bases). The CDR3 length is 16 residues. Trimming removed 1 base at V and 0 bases at J, with 13 bases between. The chain's CDR3 is CASSLVAWVLSYEQYF. The CDR3, as DNA: TGTGCCAGCAGTTTAGTAGCGTGGGTTCTCTCCTACGAGCAGTACTTC.

The chain recombines TRBV7-2 with TRBJ2-7; no firm D call. V shed 1 base and J shed 3 bases, with 7 bases lying between them. Germline-derived CDR1 and CDR2 are SGHTA and FQGNSA. The CDR3 sequence is 13 residues long. The DNA of the CDR3 is TGTGCCAGCAGCTTAGGTAGTATCTACGAGCAGTACTTC. Protein: CASSLGSIYEQYF.

This clonotype has more than one count but fewer than ten. The chain employs TRBV7-3 and TRBJ2-3; perhaps TRBD2 as D (5 bases). The length of the CDR3 is 14 residues. From germline, CDR1 is SGHTA and CDR2 FQGTGA. Trimming took off 5 bases at V and 3 bases at J, with 12 bases between the two ends. CDR3 nucleotide sequence: TGTGCCAGCAGCCTACTAGGGTCGACAGATACGCAGTATTTT. Translation: CASSLLGSTDTQYF. The variable domain in full, completed from reference TRBV7-3 and TRBJ2-3, reads GAGVSQTPSNKVTEKGKYVELRCDPISGHTALYWYRQSLGQGPEFLIYFQGTGAADDSGLPNDRFFAVRPEGSVSTLKIQRTERGDSAVYLCASSLLGSTDTQYFGPGTRLTVL.

This clonotype is labeled as large. The V and J genes are TRBV4-3 and TRBJ2-3; 8 bases fit TRBD2. Unmatched junction bases numbered 12, after V lost 0 bases and J lost 4 bases. In germline, CDR1 is LGHNA, CDR2 YSLEER. This CDR3 comprises 18 residues. CDR3: CASSQDISGGLLSDTQYF. Here the CDR3 DNA reads TGCGCCAGCAGCCAAGATATCTCGGGGGGGCTACTATCAGATACGCAGTATTTT.

The V gene is TRBV6-2 or TRBV6-3, the J gene TRBJ2-1; TRBD2 is a possible D gene (5 bases). CDR3 size: 15 residues. Germline V gene sequence: CDR1 MNHEY, CDR2 SVGEGT. V was cut by 2 bases and J by 2 bases, with 10 bases left in between. CDR3 nucleotide sequence: TGTGCCAGCAGTTACGCTCGGGGAACCTACAATGAGCAGTTCTTC. It is translated as CASSYARGTYNEQFF.

The genes are TRBV18 and TRBJ2-6; unclear D gene. The CDR3 sequence is 18 residues long. Germline lookup yields CDR1 KGHSH and CDR2 LQKENI. Trimming shortened V by 3 bases and J by 0 bases, and 15 bases separated the two germline ends. In DNA form, the CDR3 reads TGTGCCAGCTCACCGAACGAAGCCCTCACCTCTGGGGCCAACGTCCTGACTTTC. This gives the protein CASSPNEALTSGANVLTF.

The chain uses TRBV7-9 and TRBJ2-7; 9 nucleotides agree with TRBD1. The CDR3 has 15 residues. Germline CDR1 and CDR2: SEHNR and FQNEAQ (reference sequence). V was clipped by 5 bases and J by 2 bases; unmatched bases: 7. The CDR3, as DNA: TGTGCCAGCAGCGGGGACAGGGCTCCTCCCTACGAGCAGTACTTC. Translation: CASSGDRAPPYEQYF. Full variable domain (rest looked up from reference TRBV7-9 and TRBJ2-7): DTGVSQNPRHKITKRGQNVTFRCDPISEHNRLYWYRQTLGQGPEFLTYFQNEAQLEKSRLLSDRFSAERPKGSFSTLEIQRTEQGDSAMYLCASSGDRAPPYEQYFGPGTRLTVT.

This clonotype was recorded a few times. The genes are TRBV19 and TRBJ2-7; tentative D call: TRBD1 (6 bases). The ends were cut back, 3 bases at V and 6 bases at J, with 12 bases in the middle. The CDR3 runs 13 residues. CDR1 and CDR2 (germline): LNHDA, SQIVND (reference sequence). CDR3: CASSIHRDSEQYF. The CDR3 region has the DNA TGTGCCAGTAGTATTCACAGGGATTCCGAGCAGTACTTC. Full variable domain (rest looked up from reference TRBV19 and TRBJ2-7): DGGITQSPKYLFRKEGQNVTLSCEQNLNHDAMYWYRQDPGQGLRLIYYSQIVNDFQKGDIAEGYSVSREKKESFPLTVTSAQKNPTAFYLCASSIHRDSEQYFGPGTRLTVT.

This clonotype was counted a few times. CDR3 in amino acids: CASSPWDSQVGANEKLFF. Written as DNA, the CDR3 is TGCGCCAGCAGCCCCTGGGACAGCCAAGTAGGAGCTAATGAAAAACTGTTTTTT. The J gene is TRBJ1-4, the V gene TRBV4-3; 7 bases are shared with TRBD1. Germline V gene sequence: CDR1 LGHNA, CDR2 YSLEER. With 4 bases clipped from V and 3 bases from J, the junction kept 14 bases outside the gene matches. This CDR3 is 18 amino acids long.

The V and J genes are TRBV7-6 and TRBJ2-7; unclear D gene. Germline lookup yields CDR1 SGHVS and CDR2 FNYEAQ. The ends were cut back, 4 bases at V and 2 bases at J, with 6 bases in the middle. The CDR3 extends over 12 amino acids. The CDR3 region has the DNA TGTGCCAGCAGCTCTTTACCCTACGAGCAGTACTTC. Protein product: CASSSLPYEQYF.

This clonotype was seen at least ten times. This chain uses TRBV7-8 with TRBJ1-5; D may be TRBD1 (6 bases). With 3 bases removed from V and 6 bases from J, the gap between germline ends came to 6 bases. Germline V gene sequence: CDR1 SGHVS, CDR2 FQNEAQ. This CDR3 spans 12 amino acids. The CDR3 DNA sequence: TGTGCCAGCAGCTTGGGGGCTCAGCCCCAGCATTTT. It is translated as CASSLGAQPQHF.

This clonotype was recorded a few times. The CDR3 spells CASSIDPSFMNTEAFF. The CDR3 region has the DNA TGTGCCAGTAGTATTGATCCATCGTTCATGAACACTGAAGCTTTCTTT. The V and J genes are TRBV19 and TRBJ1-1; D is uncertain. The CDR3 extends over 16 amino acids. From germline, CDR1 is LNHDA and CDR2 SQIVND (reference sequence). Trimming stripped 3 bases from V and 0 bases from J, with 14 bases between.

V gene TRBV25-1 combines with J gene TRBJ2-2; the D gene is possibly TRBD2 (6 bases). Deletions cut 2 bases from V and 0 bases from J, with 10 bases between. Looked up from germline, CDR1 is MGHDK and CDR2 is SYGVNS. The CDR3 contains 16 residues. CDR3 DNA: TGTGCCAGCAGTGAAGGGGGGATCGCGAACACCGGGGAGCTGTTTTTT. It yields the protein CASSEGGIANTGELFF.

This chain links TRBV7-2 with TRBJ1-2; no reliable D call. Germline CDR1 reads SGHTA; CDR2 reads FQGNSA. V lost 7 bases, J lost 6 bases, and 18 bases lay in between. This CDR3 comprises 14 residues. For the CDR3, the DNA is TGTGCCAGCACCTCGACATCAGGAAGAGATGGCTACACCTTC. Translated, it gives CASTSTSGRDGYTF.

CDR3 amino acids: CASSYSLAGRTEAFF. For the CDR3, the DNA is TGTGCCAGCAGTTACTCTTTGGCGGGGCGCACTGAAGCTTTCTTT. The V gene is TRBV6-2 or TRBV6-3, the J gene TRBJ1-1; weak D call: TRBD1 (5 bases). The germline V gene encodes CDR1 MNHEY and CDR2 SVGEGT. This CDR3 has 15 amino acids. The V end was cut by 0 bases, the J end by 4 bases, with 12 bases between.

In its sample, this clonotype was seen a few times. J is TRBJ2-5 and V is TRBV12-3 or TRBV12-4; no clear D gene. V lost 6 bases and J lost 4, with 12 bases in between. The CDR3 consists of 13 residues. The CDR3 loop reads CASSPWERETQYF. The CDR3 nucleotides are TGTGCCAGCAGCCCTTGGGAAAGAGAGACCCAGTACTTC.

The chain couples TRBV10-2 to TRBJ2-2, with D possibly matching TRBD1 (5 bases). The CDR3 totals 16 residues. Germline V gives CDR1 WSHSY, CDR2 SAAADI. V lost 1 base, J lost 4 bases, and 13 bases lay in between. CDR3 region: CASSELGGQGTGELFF. The CDR3 coding sequence is TGCGCCAGCAGTGAGTTAGGCGGTCAGGGCACCGGGGAGCTGTTTTTT.

J is TRBJ2-1 and V is TRBV7-2, with D perhaps TRBD1 (6 bases). CDR3 size: 13 residues. The V gene's germline CDR1 is SGHTA and CDR2 FQGNSA. Deletions cut 7 bases from V and 7 bases from J, with 14 bases between. The CDR3 protein is CASNPKDRNEQFF. CDR3 coding DNA: TGTGCCAGCAACCCGAAGGACAGAAATGAGCAGTTCTTC.

This clonotype was recorded at least ten times. The chain has TRBV6-1 and TRBJ1-1, with D possibly matching TRBD1 (6 bases). CDR3 size: 13 residues. The V gene lost 4 bases and the J gene lost 8 bases, with 14 bases spanning the gap. From germline, CDR1 is MNHNS and CDR2 SASEGT. CDR3 bases: TGTGCCAGCAGTGGGGTTACAGGGAAAGAAGCTTTCTTT. Its translation: CASSGVTGKEAFF.

This chain links TRBV7-4 with TRBJ1-5, with unresolved D. The CDR3 extends over 14 amino acids. Trimming cost V 4 bases and J 7 bases, with 14 bases left between them. The germline V gene has CDR1 SGHVT and CDR2 SQSDAQ. The CDR3 loop is CASSSSSERQPQHF. CDR3 nucleotides: TGTGCCAGCAGCTCGTCGTCGGAGCGGCAGCCCCAGCATTTT.

The chain uses TRBV7-6 and TRBJ2-5; TRBD2 matches at 10 bases. The germline V gene has CDR1 SGHVS and CDR2 FNYEAQ. V lost 7 bases and J lost 5; bases outside the gene matches: 10. There are 15 residues in the CDR3. CDR3 protein: CASTPSGGIFETQYF. DNA for the CDR3: TGTGCCAGCACACCTAGCGGGGGTATTTTTGAGACCCAGTACTTC.

This clonotype has only a few counts. The chain links TRBV6-6 to TRBJ2-3; TRBD2 matches 12 bases. Germline V gene data show CDR1 as MNHNY and CDR2 as SVGAGI (reference sequence). The V and J ends lost 6 bases and 3 bases, in that order; junction bases with no gene match: 7. The CDR3 is 16 amino acids. The CDR3 loop reads CASSLDGLAGTDTQYF. The CDR3 nucleotides are TGTGCCAGCAGCCTAGATGGACTAGCGGGGACAGATACGCAGTATTTT.

The chain carries TRBV4-3 and TRBJ1-1; no firm D call. Germline V gives CDR1 LGHNA, CDR2 YSLEER. The CDR3 totals 15 residues. With 0 bases removed from V and 1 base from J, the gap between germline ends came to 9 bases. This CDR3 reads CASSQDRQRNTEAFF. DNA for the CDR3: TGCGCCAGCAGCCAAGATCGGCAGCGGAACACTGAAGCTTTCTTT.

The sample holds many counts of this clonotype. J is TRBJ2-3 and V is TRBV7-8; D may match TRBD1 or TRBD2 (5 bases each). Trimming shortened V by 3 bases and J by 6 bases, and 10 bases separated the two germline ends. The CDR3 spans 13 residues. CDR1 is SGHVS and CDR2 is FQNEAQ in the germline V gene. The CDR3: CASSLGPTDTQYF. CDR3 nucleotide sequence: TGTGCCAGCAGCTTGGGACCAACGGATACGCAGTATTTT.